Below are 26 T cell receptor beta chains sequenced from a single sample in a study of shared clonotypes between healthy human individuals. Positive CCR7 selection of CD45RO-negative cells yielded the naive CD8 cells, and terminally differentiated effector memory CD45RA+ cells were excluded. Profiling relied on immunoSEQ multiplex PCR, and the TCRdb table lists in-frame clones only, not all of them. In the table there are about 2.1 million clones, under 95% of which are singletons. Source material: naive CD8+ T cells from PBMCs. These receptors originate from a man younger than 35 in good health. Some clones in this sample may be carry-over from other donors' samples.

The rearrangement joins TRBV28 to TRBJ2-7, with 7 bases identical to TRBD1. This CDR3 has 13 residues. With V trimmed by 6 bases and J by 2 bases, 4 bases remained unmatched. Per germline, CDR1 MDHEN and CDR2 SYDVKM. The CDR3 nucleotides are TGTGCCAGCAGAATTACAGGGGCCTACGAGCAGTACTTC. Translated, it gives CASRITGAYEQYF.

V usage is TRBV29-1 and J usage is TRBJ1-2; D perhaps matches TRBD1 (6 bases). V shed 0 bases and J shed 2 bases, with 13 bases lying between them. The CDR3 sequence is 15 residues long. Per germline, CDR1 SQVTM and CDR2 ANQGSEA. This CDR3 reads CSVEDWTEKNYGYTF. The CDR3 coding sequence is TGCAGCGTTGAAGATTGGACAGAAAAAAACTATGGCTACACCTTC.

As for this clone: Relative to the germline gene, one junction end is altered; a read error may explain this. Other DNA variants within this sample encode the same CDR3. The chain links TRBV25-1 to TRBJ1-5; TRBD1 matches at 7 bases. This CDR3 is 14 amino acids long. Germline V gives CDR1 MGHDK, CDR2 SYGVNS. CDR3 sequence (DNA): TGTGCCAGCAGTGAGCGACAGGGCAACCAGCCCCAGCATTTT. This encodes CASSERQGNQPQHF.

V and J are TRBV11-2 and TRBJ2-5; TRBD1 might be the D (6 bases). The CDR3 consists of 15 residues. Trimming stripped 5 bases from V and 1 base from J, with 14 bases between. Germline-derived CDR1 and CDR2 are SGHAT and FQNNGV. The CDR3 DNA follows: TGTGCCAGCAGCCCCCCGACAGGAACCCAAGAGACCCAGTACTTC. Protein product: CASSPPTGTQETQYF.

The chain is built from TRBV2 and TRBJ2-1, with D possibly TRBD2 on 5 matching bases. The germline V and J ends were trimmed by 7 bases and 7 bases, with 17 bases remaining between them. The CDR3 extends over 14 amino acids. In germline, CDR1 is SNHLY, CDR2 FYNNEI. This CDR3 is CASNQRPTSNEQFF. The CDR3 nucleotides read TGTGCCAGCAACCAGCGGCCTACTTCGAATGAGCAGTTCTTC.

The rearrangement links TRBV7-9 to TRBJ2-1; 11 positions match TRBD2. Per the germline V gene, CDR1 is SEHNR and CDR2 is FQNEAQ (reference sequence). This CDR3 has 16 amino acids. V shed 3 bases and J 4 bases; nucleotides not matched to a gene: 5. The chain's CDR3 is CASSFPTSGRYNEQFF. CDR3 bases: TGTGCCAGCAGCTTCCCAACTAGCGGGAGATACAATGAGCAGTTCTTC.

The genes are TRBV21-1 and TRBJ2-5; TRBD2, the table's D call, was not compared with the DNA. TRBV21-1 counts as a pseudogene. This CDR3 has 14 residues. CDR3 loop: CASSKTIENKTQYF. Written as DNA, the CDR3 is TGTGCCAGCAGCAAGACTATAGAGAACAAGACCCAGTACTTC.

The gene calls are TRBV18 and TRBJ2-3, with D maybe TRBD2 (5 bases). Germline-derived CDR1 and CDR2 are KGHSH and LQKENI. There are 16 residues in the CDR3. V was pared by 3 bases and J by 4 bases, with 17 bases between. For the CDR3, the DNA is TGTGCCAGCTCACCCCCGGAAGGAGGTTCAGCAGATACGCAGTATTTT. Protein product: CASSPPEGGSADTQYF. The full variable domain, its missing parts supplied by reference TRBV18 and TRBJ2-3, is NAGVMQNPRHLVRRRGQEARLRCSPMKGHSHVYWYRQLPEEGLKFMVYLQKENIIDESGMPKERFSAEFPKEGPSILRIQQVVRGDSAAYFCASSPPEGGSADTQYFGPGTRLTVL.

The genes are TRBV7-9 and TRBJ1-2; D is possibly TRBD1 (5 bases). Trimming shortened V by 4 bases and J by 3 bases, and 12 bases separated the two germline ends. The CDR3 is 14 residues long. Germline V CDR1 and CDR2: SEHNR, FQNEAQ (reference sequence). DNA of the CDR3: TGTGCCAGCAGCTCGGGACCGTTCGACTATGGCTACACCTTC. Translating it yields CASSSGPFDYGYTF.

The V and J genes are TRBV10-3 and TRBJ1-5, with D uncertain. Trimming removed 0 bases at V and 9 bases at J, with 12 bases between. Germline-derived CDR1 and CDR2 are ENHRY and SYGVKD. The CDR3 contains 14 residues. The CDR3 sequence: CAISESIGPGPQHF. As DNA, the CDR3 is TGTGCCATCAGTGAGTCGATCGGCCCAGGGCCCCAGCATTTT.

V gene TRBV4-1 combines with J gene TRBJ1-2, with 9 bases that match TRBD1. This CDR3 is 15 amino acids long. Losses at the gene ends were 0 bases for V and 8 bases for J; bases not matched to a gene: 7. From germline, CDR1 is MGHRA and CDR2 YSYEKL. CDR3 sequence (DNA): TGCGCCAGCAGCCAAGACCGGACAGGGGAGGTAGGCTACACCTTC. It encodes CASSQDRTGEVGYTF.

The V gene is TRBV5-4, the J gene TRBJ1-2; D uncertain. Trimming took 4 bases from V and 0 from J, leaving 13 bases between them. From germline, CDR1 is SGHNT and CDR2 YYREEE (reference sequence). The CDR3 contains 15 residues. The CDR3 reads CASSLRHGANYGYTF. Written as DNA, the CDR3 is TGTGCCAGCAGCCTTAGACACGGAGCTAACTATGGCTACACCTTC. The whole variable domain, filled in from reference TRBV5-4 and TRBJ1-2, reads ETGVTQSPTHLIKTRGQQVTLRCSSQSGHNTVSWYQQALGQGPQFIFQYYREEENGRGNFPPRFSGLQFPNYSSELNVNALELDDSALYLCASSLRHGANYGYTFGSGTRLTVV.

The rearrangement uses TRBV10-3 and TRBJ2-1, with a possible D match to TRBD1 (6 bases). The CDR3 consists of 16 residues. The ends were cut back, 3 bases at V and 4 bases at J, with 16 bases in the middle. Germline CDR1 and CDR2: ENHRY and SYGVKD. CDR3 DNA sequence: TGTGCCATCAGTGATGGCGCCGACAGGAGGTACAATGAGCAGTTCTTC. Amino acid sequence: CAISDGADRRYNEQFF.

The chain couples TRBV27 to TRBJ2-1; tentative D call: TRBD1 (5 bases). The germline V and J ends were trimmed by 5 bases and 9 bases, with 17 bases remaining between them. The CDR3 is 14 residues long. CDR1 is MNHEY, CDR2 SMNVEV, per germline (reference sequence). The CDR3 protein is CASSPSQGNGEQFF. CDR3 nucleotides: TGTGCCAGCAGTCCATCTCAGGGTAATGGTGAGCAGTTCTTC.

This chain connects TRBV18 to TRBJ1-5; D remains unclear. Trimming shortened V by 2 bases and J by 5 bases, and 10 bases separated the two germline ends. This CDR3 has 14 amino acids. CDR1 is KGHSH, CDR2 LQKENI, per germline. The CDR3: CASSPSRSDQPQHF. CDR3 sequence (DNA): TGTGCCAGCTCACCATCCCGCTCGGATCAGCCCCAGCATTTT.

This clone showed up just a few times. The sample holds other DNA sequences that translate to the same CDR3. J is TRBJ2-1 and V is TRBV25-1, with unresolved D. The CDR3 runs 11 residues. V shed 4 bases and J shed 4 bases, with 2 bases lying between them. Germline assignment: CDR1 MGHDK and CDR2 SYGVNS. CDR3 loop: CASSGYNEQFF. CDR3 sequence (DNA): TGTGCCAGCAGTGGATACAATGAGCAGTTCTTC.

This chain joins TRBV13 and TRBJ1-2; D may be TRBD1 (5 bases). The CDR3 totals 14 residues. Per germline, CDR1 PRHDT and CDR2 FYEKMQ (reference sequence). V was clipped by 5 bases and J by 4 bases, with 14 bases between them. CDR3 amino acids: CASSPGPRPYGYTF. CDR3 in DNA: TGTGCCAGCAGCCCGGGACCCAGACCCTATGGCTACACCTTC. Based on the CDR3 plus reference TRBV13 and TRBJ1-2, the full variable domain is AAGVIQSPRHLIKEKRETATLKCYPIPRHDTVYWYQQGPGQDPQFLISFYEKMQSDKGSIPDRFSAQQFSDYHSELNMSSLELGDSALYFCASSPGPRPYGYTFGSGTRLTVV.

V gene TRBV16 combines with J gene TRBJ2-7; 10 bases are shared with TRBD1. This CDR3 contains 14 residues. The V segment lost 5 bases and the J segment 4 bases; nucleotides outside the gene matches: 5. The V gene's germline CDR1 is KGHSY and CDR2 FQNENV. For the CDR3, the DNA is TGTGCCAGCAGCAGAGGACAGGGGGATTACGAGCAGTACTTC. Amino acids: CASSRGQGDYEQYF.

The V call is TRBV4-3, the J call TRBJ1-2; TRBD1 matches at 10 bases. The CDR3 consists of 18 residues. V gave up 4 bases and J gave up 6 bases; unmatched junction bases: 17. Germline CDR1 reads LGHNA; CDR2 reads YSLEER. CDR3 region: CASSPRGSLAGTGDGYTF. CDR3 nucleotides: TGCGCCAGCAGCCCGCGCGGGAGCCTCGCGGGGACAGGGGATGGCTACACCTTC.

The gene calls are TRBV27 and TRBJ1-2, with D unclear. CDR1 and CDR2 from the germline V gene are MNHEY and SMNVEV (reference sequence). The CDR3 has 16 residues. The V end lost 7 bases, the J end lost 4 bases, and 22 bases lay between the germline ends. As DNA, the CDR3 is TGTGCCAGCACCCCCTCGTCTGGGCATAGTTTCTATGGCTACACCTTC. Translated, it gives CASTPSSGHSFYGYTF.

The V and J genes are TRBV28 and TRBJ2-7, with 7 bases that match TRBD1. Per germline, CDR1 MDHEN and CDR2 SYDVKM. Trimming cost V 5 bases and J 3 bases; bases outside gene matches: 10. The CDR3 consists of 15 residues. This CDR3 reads CASSNDRDSNYEQYF. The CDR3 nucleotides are TGTGCCAGCAGTAACGACCGGGACAGCAACTACGAGCAGTACTTC. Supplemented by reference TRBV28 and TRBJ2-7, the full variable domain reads DVKVTQSSRYLVKRTGEKVFLECVQDMDHENMFWYRQDPGLGLRLIYFSYDVKMKEKGDIPEGYSVSREKKERFSLILESASTNQTSMYLCASSNDRDSNYEQYFGPGTRLTVT.

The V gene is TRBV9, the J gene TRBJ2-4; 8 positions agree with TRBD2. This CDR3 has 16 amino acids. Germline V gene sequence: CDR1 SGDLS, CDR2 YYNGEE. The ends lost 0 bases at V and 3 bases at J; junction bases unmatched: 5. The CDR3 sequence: CASSVDGRAGKNIQYF. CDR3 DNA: TGTGCCAGCAGCGTAGACGGGAGGGCCGGCAAAAACATTCAGTACTTC.

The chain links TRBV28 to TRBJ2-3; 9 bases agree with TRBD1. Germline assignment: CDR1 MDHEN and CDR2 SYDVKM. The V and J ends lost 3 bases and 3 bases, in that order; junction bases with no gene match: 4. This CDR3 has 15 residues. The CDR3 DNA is TGTGCCAGCAGTTTGGGACAGGGAATGACAGATACGCAGTATTTT. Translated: CASSLGQGMTDTQYF.

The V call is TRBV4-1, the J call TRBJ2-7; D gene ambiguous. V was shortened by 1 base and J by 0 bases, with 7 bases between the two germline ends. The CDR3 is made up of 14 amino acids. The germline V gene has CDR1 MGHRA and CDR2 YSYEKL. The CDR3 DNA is TGCGCCAGCAGCCAAGCGGCTAGCTCCTACGAGCAGTACTTC. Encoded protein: CASSQAASSYEQYF.

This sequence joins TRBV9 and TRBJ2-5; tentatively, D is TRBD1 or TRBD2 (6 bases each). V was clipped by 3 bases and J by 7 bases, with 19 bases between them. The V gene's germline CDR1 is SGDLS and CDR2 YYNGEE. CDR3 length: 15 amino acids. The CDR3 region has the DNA TGTGCCAGCAGCGCAGGAGGGGGACACGGTCGGACCCAGTACTTC. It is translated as CASSAGGGHGRTQYF.

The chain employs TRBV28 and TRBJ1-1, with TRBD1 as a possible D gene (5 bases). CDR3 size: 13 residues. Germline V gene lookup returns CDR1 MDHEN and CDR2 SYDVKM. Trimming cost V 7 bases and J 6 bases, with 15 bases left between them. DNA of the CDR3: TGTGCCAGCACCCCCAGGGCCGCCTCTGAAGCTTTCTTT. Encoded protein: CASTPRAASEAFF.